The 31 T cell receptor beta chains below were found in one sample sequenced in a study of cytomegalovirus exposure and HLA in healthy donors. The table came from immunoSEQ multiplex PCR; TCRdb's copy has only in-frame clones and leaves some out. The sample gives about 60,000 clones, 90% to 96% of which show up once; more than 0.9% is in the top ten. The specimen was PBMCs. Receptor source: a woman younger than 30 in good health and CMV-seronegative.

The CDR3 region is CASSQDEGVGDRGSGNTIYF. Here the CDR3 DNA reads TGCGCCAGCAGCCAAGATGAAGGTGTCGGCGACAGGGGCTCTGGAAACACCATATATTTT. The chain is built from TRBV4-3 and TRBJ1-3, with TRBD1 matching 8 bases. CDR1 is LGHNA and CDR2 is YSLEER in the germline V gene. The CDR3 totals 20 residues. Unmatched junction bases numbered 13, after V lost 0 bases and J lost 0 bases.

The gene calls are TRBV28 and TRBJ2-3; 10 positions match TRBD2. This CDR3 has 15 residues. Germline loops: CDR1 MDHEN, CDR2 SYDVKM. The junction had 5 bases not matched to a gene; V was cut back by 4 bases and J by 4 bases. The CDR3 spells CASSWSSGSPDTQYF. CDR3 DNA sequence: TGTGCCAGCAGTTGGTCTAGCGGGAGCCCAGATACGCAGTATTTT.

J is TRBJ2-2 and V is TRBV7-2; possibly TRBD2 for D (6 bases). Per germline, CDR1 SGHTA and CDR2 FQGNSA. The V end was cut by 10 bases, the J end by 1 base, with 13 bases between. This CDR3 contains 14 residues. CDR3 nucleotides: TGTGCCACCACCCTGCGGGGGAACACCGGGGAGCTGTTTTTT. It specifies CATTLRGNTGELFF.

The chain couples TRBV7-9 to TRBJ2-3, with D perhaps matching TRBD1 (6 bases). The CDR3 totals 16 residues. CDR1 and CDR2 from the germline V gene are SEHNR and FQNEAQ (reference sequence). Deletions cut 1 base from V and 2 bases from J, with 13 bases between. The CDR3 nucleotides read TGTGCCAGCAGCTTAGGTTCTGGGACACTCACAGATACGCAGTATTTT. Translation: CASSLGSGTLTDTQYF.

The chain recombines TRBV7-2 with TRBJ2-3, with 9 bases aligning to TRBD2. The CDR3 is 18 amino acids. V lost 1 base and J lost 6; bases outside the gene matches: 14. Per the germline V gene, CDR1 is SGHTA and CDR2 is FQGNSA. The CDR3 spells CASSLVPLAGPPGDTQYF. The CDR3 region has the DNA TGTGCCAGCAGCTTAGTCCCACTAGCGGGTCCCCCGGGGGATACGCAGTATTTT.

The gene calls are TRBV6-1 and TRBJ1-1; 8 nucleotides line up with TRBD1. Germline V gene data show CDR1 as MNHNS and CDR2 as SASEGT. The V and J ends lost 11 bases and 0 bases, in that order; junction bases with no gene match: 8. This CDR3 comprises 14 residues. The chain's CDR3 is CASTGVLMNTEAFF. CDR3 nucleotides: TGTGCCTCGACAGGGGTACTCATGAACACTGAAGCTTTCTTT.

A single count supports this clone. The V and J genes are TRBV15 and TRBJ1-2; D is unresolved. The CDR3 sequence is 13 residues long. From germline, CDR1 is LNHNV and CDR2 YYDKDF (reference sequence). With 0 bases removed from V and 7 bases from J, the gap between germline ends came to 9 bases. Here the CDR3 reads CATSRESGSGYTF. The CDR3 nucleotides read TGTGCCACCAGCAGAGAGTCGGGGAGTGGCTACACCTTC. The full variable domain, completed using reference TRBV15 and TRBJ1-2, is DAMVIQNPRYQVTQFGKPVTLSCSQTLNHNVMYWYQQKSSQAPKLLFHYYDKDFNNEADTPDNFQSRRPNTSFCFLDIRSPGLGDTAMYLCATSRESGSGYTFGSGTRLTVV.

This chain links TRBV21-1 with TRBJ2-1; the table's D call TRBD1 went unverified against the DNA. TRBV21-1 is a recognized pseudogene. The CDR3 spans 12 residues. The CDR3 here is CASSNPRTGRFF. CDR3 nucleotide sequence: TGTGCCAGCAGCAACCCCCGTACAGGACGGTTCTTC.

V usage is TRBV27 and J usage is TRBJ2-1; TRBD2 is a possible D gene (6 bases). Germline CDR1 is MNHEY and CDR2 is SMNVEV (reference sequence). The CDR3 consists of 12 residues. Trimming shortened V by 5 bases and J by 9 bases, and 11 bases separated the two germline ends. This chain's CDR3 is CASSRRRGEQFF. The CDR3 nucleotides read TGTGCCAGCAGTCGACGGCGGGGTGAGCAGTTCTTC.

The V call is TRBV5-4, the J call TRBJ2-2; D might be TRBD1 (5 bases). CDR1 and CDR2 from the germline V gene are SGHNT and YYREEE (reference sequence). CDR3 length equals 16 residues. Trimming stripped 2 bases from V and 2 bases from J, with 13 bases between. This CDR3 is CASSFGRTRNTGELFF. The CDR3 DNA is TGTGCCAGCAGCTTCGGCCGGACACGAAACACCGGGGAGCTGTTTTTT.

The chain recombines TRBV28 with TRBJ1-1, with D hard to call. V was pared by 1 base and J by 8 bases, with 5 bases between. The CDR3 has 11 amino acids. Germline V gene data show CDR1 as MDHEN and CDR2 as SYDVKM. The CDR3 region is CASSLFEEAFF. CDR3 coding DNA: TGTGCCAGCAGTTTATTCGAGGAAGCTTTCTTT.

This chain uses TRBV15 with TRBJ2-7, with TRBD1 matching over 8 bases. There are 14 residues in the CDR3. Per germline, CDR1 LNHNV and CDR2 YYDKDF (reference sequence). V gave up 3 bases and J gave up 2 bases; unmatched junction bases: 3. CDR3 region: CATSSDRGAYEQYF. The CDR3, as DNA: TGTGCCACCAGCAGCGACAGGGGAGCCTACGAGCAGTACTTC.

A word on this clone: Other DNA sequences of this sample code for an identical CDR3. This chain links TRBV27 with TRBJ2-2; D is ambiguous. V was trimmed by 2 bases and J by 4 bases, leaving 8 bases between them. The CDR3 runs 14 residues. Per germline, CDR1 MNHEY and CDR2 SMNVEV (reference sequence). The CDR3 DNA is TGTGCCAGCAGTTTAGCCCCCGGCACCGGGGAGCTGTTTTTT. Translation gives CASSLAPGTGELFF.

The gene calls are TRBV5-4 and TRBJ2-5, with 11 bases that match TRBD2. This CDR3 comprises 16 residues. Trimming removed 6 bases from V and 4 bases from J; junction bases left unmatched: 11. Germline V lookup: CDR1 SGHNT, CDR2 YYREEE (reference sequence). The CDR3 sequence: CASTNSGRGGPETQYF. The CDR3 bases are TGTGCCAGCACCAATAGCGGGAGGGGCGGGCCAGAGACCCAGTACTTC.

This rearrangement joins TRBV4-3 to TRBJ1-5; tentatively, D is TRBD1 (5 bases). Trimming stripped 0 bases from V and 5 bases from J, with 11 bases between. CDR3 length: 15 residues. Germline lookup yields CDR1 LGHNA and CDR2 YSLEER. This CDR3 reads CASSQDRGRDQPQHF. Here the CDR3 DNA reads TGCGCCAGCAGCCAAGATCGGGGGAGGGATCAGCCCCAGCATTTT.

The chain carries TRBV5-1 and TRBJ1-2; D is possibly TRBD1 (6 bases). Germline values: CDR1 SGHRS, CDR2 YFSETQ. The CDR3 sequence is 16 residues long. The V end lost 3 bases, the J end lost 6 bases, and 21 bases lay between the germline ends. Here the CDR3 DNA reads TGCGCCAGCAGCTCAGCGGGACACTTAGAACTGAATGGCTACACCTTC. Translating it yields CASSSAGHLELNGYTF.

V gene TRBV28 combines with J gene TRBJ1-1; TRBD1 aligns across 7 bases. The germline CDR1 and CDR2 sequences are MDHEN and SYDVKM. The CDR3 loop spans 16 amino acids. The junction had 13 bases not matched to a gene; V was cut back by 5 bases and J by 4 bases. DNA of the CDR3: TGTGCCAGCAGTACCCCGGGAGGGGGCGAGGGCACTGAAGCTTTCTTT. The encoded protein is CASSTPGGGEGTEAFF.

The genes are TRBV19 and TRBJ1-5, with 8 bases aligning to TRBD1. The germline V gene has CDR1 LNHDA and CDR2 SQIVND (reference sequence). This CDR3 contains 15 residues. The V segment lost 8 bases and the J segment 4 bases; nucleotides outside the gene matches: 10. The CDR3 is CASGNPTGANQPQHF. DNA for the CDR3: TGTGCCAGTGGGAATCCGACAGGGGCGAATCAGCCCCAGCATTTT. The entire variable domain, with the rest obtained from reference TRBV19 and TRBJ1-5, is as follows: DGGITQSPKYLFRKEGQNVTLSCEQNLNHDAMYWYRQDPGQGLRLIYYSQIVNDFQKGDIAEGYSVSREKKESFPLTVTSAQKNPTAFYLCASGNPTGANQPQHFGDGTRLSIL.

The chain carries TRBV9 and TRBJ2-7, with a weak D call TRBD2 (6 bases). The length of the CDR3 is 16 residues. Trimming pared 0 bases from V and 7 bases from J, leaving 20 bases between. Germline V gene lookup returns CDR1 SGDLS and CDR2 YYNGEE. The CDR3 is CASSVVGGSHPGEQYF. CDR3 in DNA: TGTGCCAGCAGCGTAGTGGGAGGATCCCACCCGGGGGAGCAGTACTTC. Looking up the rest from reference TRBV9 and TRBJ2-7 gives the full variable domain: DSGVTQTPKHLITATGQRVTLRCSPRSGDLSVYWYQQSLDQGLQFLIQYYNGEERAKGNILERFSAQQFPDLHSELNLSSLELGDSALYFCASSVVGGSHPGEQYFGPGTRLTVT.

The CDR3 spells CASSYLVGSTEAFF. CDR3 sequence (DNA): TGTGCCAGCAGTTACCTGGTGGGGAGCACTGAAGCTTTCTTT. The chain carries TRBV6-5 and TRBJ1-1; D is unresolved. Germline V gene lookup returns CDR1 MNHEY and CDR2 SVGAGI. The CDR3 runs to 14 residues. V was cut by 2 bases and J by 4 bases, with 11 bases left in between.

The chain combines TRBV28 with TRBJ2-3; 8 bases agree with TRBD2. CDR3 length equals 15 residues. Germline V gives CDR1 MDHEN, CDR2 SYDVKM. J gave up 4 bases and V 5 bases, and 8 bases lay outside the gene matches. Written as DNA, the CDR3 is TGTGCCAGCAGTCCCGGGGGGGGGAGGGCAGATACGCAGTATTTT. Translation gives CASSPGGGRADTQYF.

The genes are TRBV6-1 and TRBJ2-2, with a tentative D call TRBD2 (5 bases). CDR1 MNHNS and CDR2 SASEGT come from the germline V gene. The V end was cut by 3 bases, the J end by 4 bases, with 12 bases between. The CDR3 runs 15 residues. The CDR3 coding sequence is TGTGCCAGCAGTGAGGGGAGCCACTCCACCGGGGAGCTGTTTTTT. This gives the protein CASSEGSHSTGELFF.

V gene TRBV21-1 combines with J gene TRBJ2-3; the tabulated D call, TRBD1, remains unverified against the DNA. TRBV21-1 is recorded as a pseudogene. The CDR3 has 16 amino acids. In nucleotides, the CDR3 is TGTGCCAGCAGCAAATGGCCAGCCCGACACACAGATACGCAGTATTTT. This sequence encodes CASSKWPARHTDTQYF.

The CDR3: CASSATSGGPGAQYF. The CDR3 DNA sequence: TGTGCCAGCAGTGCGACTAGCGGGGGCCCAGGGGCCCAGTACTTC. The chain recombines TRBV7-2 with TRBJ2-5, with 12 bases fitting TRBD2. Germline V CDR1 and CDR2: SGHTA, FQGNSA. CDR3 length: 15 residues. The V and J ends lost 6 bases and 9 bases, in that order; junction bases with no gene match: 11.

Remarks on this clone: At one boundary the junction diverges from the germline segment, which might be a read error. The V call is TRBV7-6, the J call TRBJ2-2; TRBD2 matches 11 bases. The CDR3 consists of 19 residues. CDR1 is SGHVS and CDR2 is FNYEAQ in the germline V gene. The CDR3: CGSSLVPGLAGLGGGELFF. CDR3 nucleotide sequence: TGTGGCAGCAGCTTAGTTCCCGGACTAGCGGGCCTAGGGGGCGGGGAGCTGTTTTTT.

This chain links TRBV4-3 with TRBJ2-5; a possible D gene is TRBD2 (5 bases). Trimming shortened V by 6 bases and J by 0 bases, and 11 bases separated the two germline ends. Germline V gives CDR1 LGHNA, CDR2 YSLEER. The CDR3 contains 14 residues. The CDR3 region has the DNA TGCGCCAGCAGTGCGCGGGTCCACCAAGAGACCCAGTACTTC. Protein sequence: CASSARVHQETQYF.

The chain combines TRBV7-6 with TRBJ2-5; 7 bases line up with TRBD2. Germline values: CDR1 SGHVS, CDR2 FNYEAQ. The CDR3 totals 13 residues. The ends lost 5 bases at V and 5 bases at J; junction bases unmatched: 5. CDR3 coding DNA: TGTGCCAGCAGCACTCGGCGGGGGGAGACCCAGTACTTC. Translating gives CASSTRRGETQYF.

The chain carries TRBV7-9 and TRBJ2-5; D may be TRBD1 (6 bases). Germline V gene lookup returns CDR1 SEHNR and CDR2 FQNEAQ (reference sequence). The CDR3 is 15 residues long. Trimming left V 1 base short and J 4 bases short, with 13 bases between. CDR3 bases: TGTGCCAGCAGCTTAGGTGGGACAATGGGAGAGACCCAGTACTTC. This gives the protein CASSLGGTMGETQYF.

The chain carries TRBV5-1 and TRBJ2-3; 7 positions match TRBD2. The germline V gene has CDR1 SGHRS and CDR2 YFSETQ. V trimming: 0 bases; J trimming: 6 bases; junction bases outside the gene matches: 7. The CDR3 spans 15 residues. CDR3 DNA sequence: TGCGCCAGCAGCTTGGGCGGGAGAGCCGGCGATACGCAGTATTTT. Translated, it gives CASSLGGRAGDTQYF. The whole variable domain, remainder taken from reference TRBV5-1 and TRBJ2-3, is KAGVTQTPRYLIKTRGQQVTLSCSPISGHRSVSWYQQTPGQGLQFLFEYFSETQRNKGNFPGRFSGRQFSNSRSEMNVSTLELGDSALYLCASSLGGRAGDTQYFGPGTRLTVL.

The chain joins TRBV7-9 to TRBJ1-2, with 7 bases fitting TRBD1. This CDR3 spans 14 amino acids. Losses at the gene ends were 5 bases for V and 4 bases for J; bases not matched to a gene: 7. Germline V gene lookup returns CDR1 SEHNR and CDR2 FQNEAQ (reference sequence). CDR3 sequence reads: CASSQRGPIYGYTF. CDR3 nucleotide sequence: TGTGCCAGCAGCCAAAGGGGGCCGATCTATGGCTACACCTTC. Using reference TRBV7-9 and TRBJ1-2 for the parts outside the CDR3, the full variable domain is DTGVSQNPRHKITKRGQNVTFRCDPISEHNRLYWYRQTLGQGPEFLTYFQNEAQLEKSRLLSDRFSAERPKGSFSTLEIQRTEQGDSAMYLCASSQRGPIYGYTFGSGTRLTVV.

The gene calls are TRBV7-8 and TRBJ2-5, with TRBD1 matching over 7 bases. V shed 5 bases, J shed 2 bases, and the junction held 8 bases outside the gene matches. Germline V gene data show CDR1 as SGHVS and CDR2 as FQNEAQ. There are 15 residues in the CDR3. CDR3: CASSPRTGLQETQYF. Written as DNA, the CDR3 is TGTGCCAGCAGCCCAAGGACAGGCCTACAAGAGACCCAGTACTTC.